A single sample gave rise to the 12 T cell receptor beta chains below, sequenced in a study of T cell clonotyping in hematopoietic cell transplantation. Stated time point: recipient sample about 28 days before transplant, after cytoreduction. TCRdb's table, derived via immunoSEQ multiplex PCR, lists solely in-frame clones and lacks some. The top ten hold around 1.8% of the sample, which has 25,000 to 30,000 clones, approximately 77% seen once. This sample comprised peripheral blood mononuclear cells, obtained before stem cell transplant. All receptors come from a man aged 40-50 years with acute myeloid leukemia. Some clones in this sample may be carry-over from other donors' samples.

The chain joins TRBV7-2 to TRBJ2-3; D is unclear. V gave up 2 bases and J gave up 3 bases, with 12 bases separating them. This CDR3 comprises 15 residues. Germline V lookup: CDR1 SGHTA, CDR2 FQGNSA. CDR3 region: CASSLRAGITDTQYF. Written as DNA, the CDR3 is TGTGCCAGCAGCTTAAGGGCCGGTATTACAGATACGCAGTATTTT. Supplemented by reference TRBV7-2 and TRBJ2-3, the full variable domain reads GAGVSQSPSNKVTEKGKDVELRCDPISGHTALYWYRQSLGQGLEFLIYFQGNSAPDKSGLPSDRFSAERTGGSVSTLTIQRTQQEDSAVYLCASSLRAGITDTQYFGPGTRLTVL.

The V gene is TRBV4-1, the J gene TRBJ2-7; perhaps TRBD1 as D (5 bases). Germline V gene lookup returns CDR1 MGHRA and CDR2 YSYEKL. The CDR3 is 17 amino acids. Trimming left V 1 base short and J 2 bases short, with 18 bases between. The CDR3 protein is CASSQVMGLLGAYEQYF. CDR3 DNA sequence: TGCGCCAGCAGCCAAGTAATGGGTCTCCTAGGGGCCTACGAGCAGTACTTC.

This clone appeared a few times. The chain uses TRBV5-1 and TRBJ2-1; 9 bases map to TRBD1. Germline V gives CDR1 SGHRS, CDR2 YFSETQ. The junction had 7 bases not matched to a gene; V was cut back by 4 bases and J by 5 bases. This CDR3 is built from 15 residues. The CDR3 region is CASSAGQGINNEQFF. The CDR3 bases are TGCGCCAGCAGCGCGGGACAGGGTATAAACAATGAGCAGTTCTTC.

The chain has TRBV2 and TRBJ2-7, with 7 nucleotides matching TRBD1. CDR3 size: 12 residues. Germline V CDR1 and CDR2: SNHLY, FYNNEI. V dropped 7 bases and J dropped 2; count of bases not matched to a gene: 2. As DNA, the CDR3 is TGTGCCAGCACCGACAGGGCCTACGAGCAGTACTTC. Translation: CASTDRAYEQYF.

In this sample, this clone turned up a few times. Distinct nucleotide sequences in the sample also encode this CDR3. The V call is TRBV5-6, the J call TRBJ2-7; D gene ambiguous. This CDR3 has 12 residues. The V and J ends lost 1 base and 0 bases respectively, with 2 bases between them. In germline, CDR1 is SGHDT, CDR2 YYEEEE. The CDR3 DNA reads TGTGCCAGCAGCTTGTCCTCCTACGAGCAGTACTTC. Its protein product is CASSLSSYEQYF.

The CDR3 spells CASRSVNTEAFF. Here the CDR3 DNA reads TGTGCCAGCAGAAGCGTGAACACTGAAGCTTTCTTT. The chain combines TRBV6-5 with TRBJ1-1; D gene uncertain. Trimming took 6 bases from V and 0 from J, leaving 5 bases between them. Germline CDR1 and CDR2: MNHEY and SVGAGI. CDR3 length equals 12 residues.

The CDR3 DNA reads TGTGCCAGCAGCTTAGCGGAAACGAAATGGGCTGAGCAGTTCTTC. Translated: CASSLAETKWAEQFF. The gene calls are TRBV7-2 and TRBJ2-1, with no clear D. The CDR3 sequence is 15 residues long. From germline, CDR1 is SGHTA and CDR2 FQGNSA. Deletions cut 0 bases from V and 9 bases from J, with 15 bases between.

This chain connects TRBV4-1 to TRBJ2-7; 8 bases are a match to TRBD2. The V and J ends lost 2 bases and 2 bases, in that order; junction bases with no gene match: 5. The CDR3 contains 15 residues. CDR1 and CDR2 (germline): MGHRA, YSYEKL. DNA for the CDR3: TGCGCCAGCAGCCAAAGACTAGCGAGTACCTACGAGCAGTACTTC. Encoded protein: CASSQRLASTYEQYF.

This chain connects TRBV29-1 to TRBJ2-1, with 9 bases aligning to TRBD2. V was pared by 4 bases and J by 2 bases, with 6 bases of the junction left unmatched. This CDR3 contains 15 residues. Germline CDR1 is SQVTM and CDR2 is ANQGSEA. The CDR3 region is CSVAPRGGPYNEQFF. The CDR3 DNA reads TGCAGCGTTGCCCCGCGGGGGGGACCCTACAATGAGCAGTTCTTC.

This rearrangement joins TRBV7-8 to TRBJ1-6; TRBD1 is a possible D gene (6 bases). The CDR3 runs 15 residues. The V end lost 2 bases, the J end lost 7 bases, and 12 bases lay between the germline ends. Germline V gene lookup returns CDR1 SGHVS and CDR2 FQNEAQ. CDR3: CASSLLIQGNSPLHF. CDR3 coding DNA: TGTGCCAGCAGCTTATTAATCCAGGGGAATTCACCCCTCCACTTT.

This chain connects TRBV5-1 to TRBJ1-1; D is unclear. The V end was cut by 0 bases, the J end by 7 bases, with 7 bases between. The germline V gene encodes CDR1 SGHRS and CDR2 YFSETQ. CDR3 length equals 12 residues. The CDR3 DNA sequence: TGCGCCAGCAGCTTGGCGCTAGGTGAAGCTTTCTTT. Translated: CASSLALGEAFF.

V gene TRBV25-1 combines with J gene TRBJ1-2; 7 bases match TRBD1. The ends lost 4 bases at V and 8 bases at J; junction bases unmatched: 7. Germline V gene sequence: CDR1 MGHDK, CDR2 SYGVNS. The CDR3 extends over 13 amino acids. Here the CDR3 DNA reads TGTGCCAGCAGTGGCTCAGGGGGGGGCGGCTACACCTTC. Translating gives CASSGSGGGGYTF.